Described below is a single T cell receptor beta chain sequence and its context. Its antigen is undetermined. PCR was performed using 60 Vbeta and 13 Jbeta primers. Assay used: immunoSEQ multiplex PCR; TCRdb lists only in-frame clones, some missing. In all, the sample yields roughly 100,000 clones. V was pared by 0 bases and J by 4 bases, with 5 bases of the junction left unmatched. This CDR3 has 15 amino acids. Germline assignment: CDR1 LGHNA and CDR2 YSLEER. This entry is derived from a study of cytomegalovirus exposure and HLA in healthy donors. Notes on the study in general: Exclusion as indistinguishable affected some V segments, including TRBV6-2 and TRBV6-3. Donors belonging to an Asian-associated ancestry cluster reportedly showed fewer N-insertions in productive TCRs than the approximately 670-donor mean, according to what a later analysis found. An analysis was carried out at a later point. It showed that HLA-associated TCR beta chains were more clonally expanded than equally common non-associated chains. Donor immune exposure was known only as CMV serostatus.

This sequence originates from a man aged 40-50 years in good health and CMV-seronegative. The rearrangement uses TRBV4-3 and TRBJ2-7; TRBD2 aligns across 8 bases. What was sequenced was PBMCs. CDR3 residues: CASSQEEAGAYEQYF. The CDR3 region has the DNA TGCGCCAGCAGCCAAGAAGAAGCGGGAGCGTACGAGCAGTACTTC.